This T cell receptor beta chain was sequenced for a study of human T cells and chemical hapten exposure. Overall study: Skin of the upper inner arm, approximately 2 cm by approximately 2 cm, received 2% DPC for sensitization. Mainly, slight library volume differences in the pool made TCR yields vary. The study, taken as a whole, reports: In comparison with controls, expanded TCRs gave rise to a significantly larger number of large CDR3 similarity clusters.

The sample's time point: patch test 1, 2 weeks after DPC sensitization. The treatment denotes: therapeutic diphenylcyclopropenone sensitization with weekly scalp DPC. The library attached unique molecular identifiers to individual cDNA molecules. Each CDR3 protein gets one entry after TCRdb re-called the RACE reads with MiXCR. The profile shows 75,000 to 90,000 distinct CDR3 sequences, about 6.8% of them singletons. There are a few counts of this clonotype. The antigen remains unidentified. The sample in question was whole blood, obtained in connection with sensitization to the hapten diphenylcyclopropenone (DPC). The origin of this receptor is a woman between 25 and 40 years old with alopecia areata. Some clones in this sample may be carry-over from other donors' samples.

CDR3 DNA sequence: TGTGCCAGCAGCGATGCCGCGAAAGCCTATGGCTACACCTTC. It yields the protein CASSDAAKAYGYTF. The J gene is TRBJ1-2, the V gene TRBV7-9; no clear D gene. This CDR3 is built from 14 residues. Germline V gene sequence: CDR1 SEHNR, CDR2 FQNEAQ (reference sequence). Trimming stripped 5 bases from V and 4 bases from J, with 14 bases between. Full variable domain (outside the CDR3, taken from reference TRBV7-9 and TRBJ1-2): DTGVSQNPRHKITKRGQNVTFRCDPISEHNRLYWYRQTLGQGPEFLTYFQNEAQLEKSRLLSDRFSAERPKGSFSTLEIQRTEQGDSAMYLCASSDAAKAYGYTFGSGTRLTVV.